One and the same sample provided the 17 T cell receptor beta chains below, sequenced in a study of blood T cell repertoires in COVID-19. The repertoire was sequenced with immunoSEQ multiplex PCR; TCRdb's copy has only in-frame clones and lacks some. The data contain fewer than 35,000 clones, about 88% of them singletons. Sequenced input: peripheral blood. The receptors derive from a man in his 70s with active or convalescent COVID-19.

The CDR3 DNA reads TGTGCTAGTGGTCCAGGGACAGTTGCCTCCAATGAGCAGTTCTTC. It encodes CASGPGTVASNEQFF. The V call is TRBV12-5, the J call TRBJ2-1, with 7 bases fitting TRBD1. V gave up 5 bases and J gave up 6 bases; unmatched junction bases: 10. Germline V CDR1 and CDR2: LGHNT, FRNRAP. The CDR3 totals 15 residues.

The genes are TRBV2 and TRBJ1-1; D remains unclear. CDR1 is SNHLY and CDR2 is FYNNEI in the germline V gene. The length of the CDR3 is 13 residues. V lost 7 bases to trimming and J lost 7 bases, with 16 bases between them. This chain's CDR3 is CASNLSPGGEAFF. The CDR3 DNA follows: TGTGCCAGCAATTTAAGTCCCGGCGGTGAAGCTTTCTTT.

This rearrangement joins TRBV6-5 to TRBJ1-1; 8 bases match TRBD1. Per the germline V gene, CDR1 is MNHEY and CDR2 is SVGAGI. The CDR3 sequence is 13 residues long. V shed 5 bases, J shed 10 bases, and the junction held 9 bases outside the gene matches. DNA for the CDR3: TGTGCCAGCAGTCTACAGACAGGGGCAGGAGCTTTCTTT. This sequence encodes CASSLQTGAGAFF.

This clone has just a few counts. The chain links TRBV5-1 to TRBJ1-2; 7 nucleotides align to TRBD1. Germline V CDR1 and CDR2: SGHRS, YFSETQ. The CDR3 runs to 15 residues. Trimming removed 2 bases from V and 0 bases from J; junction bases left unmatched: 4. The CDR3 loop is CASSFEGAANYGYTF. The DNA for the CDR3 is TGCGCCAGCAGCTTTGAGGGGGCCGCTAACTATGGCTACACCTTC.

This sequence joins TRBV27 and TRBJ2-4, with a tentative D call TRBD1 (6 bases). Trimming stripped 6 bases from V and 2 bases from J, with 8 bases between. From germline, CDR1 is MNHEY and CDR2 SMNVEV (reference sequence). This CDR3 spans 13 amino acids. The CDR3, as DNA: TGTGCCAGCAGCGGGACATCCAAAAACATTCAGTACTTC. Translating gives CASSGTSKNIQYF.

With respect to this clone: The sample holds other DNA sequences that translate to the same CDR3. The V and J genes are TRBV9 and TRBJ1-5; no clear D gene. Trimming removed 0 bases from V and 7 bases from J, with 8 bases in between. The CDR3 consists of 13 residues. CDR1 and CDR2 (germline): SGDLS, YYNGEE. For the CDR3, the DNA is TGTGCCAGCAGCGTAGGAGGTTCCCAGCCCCAGCATTTT. This sequence encodes CASSVGGSQPQHF.

This chain connects TRBV14 to TRBJ2-5; TRBD1 is a possible D gene (5 bases). This CDR3 region has 16 residues. Germline CDR1 reads SGHDN; CDR2 reads FVKESK. Trimming took 3 bases from V and 2 from J, leaving 16 bases between them. CDR3 nucleotide sequence: TGTGCCAGCAGCCATTGGGTTGGCAGGGATCAAGAGACCCAGTACTTC. It yields the protein CASSHWVGRDQETQYF. The variable domain in full, with the rest retrieved from reference TRBV14 and TRBJ2-5, is EAGVTQFPSHSVIEKGQTVTLRCDPISGHDNLYWYRRVMGKEIKFLLHFVKESKQDESGMPNNRFLAERTGGTYSTLKVQPAELEDSGVYFCASSHWVGRDQETQYFGPGTRLLVL.

The chain recombines TRBV4-2 with TRBJ2-1; 7 bases map to TRBD2. Germline V gene sequence: CDR1 LGHNA, CDR2 YNFKEQ. Losses at the gene ends were 0 bases for V and 2 bases for J; bases not matched to a gene: 7. The CDR3 covers 17 residues. CDR3: CASSQELPSGAYNEQFF. In nucleotides, the CDR3 is TGTGCCAGCAGCCAAGAACTCCCTAGCGGAGCCTACAATGAGCAGTTCTTC.

V and J are TRBV7-8 and TRBJ1-3, with a tentative D call TRBD1 (5 bases). This CDR3 is 15 amino acids long. CDR1 and CDR2 (germline): SGHVS, FQNEAQ. Trimming cost V 0 bases and J 3 bases, with 9 bases left between them. CDR3 in amino acids: CASSLAQGSGNTIYF. DNA of the CDR3: TGTGCCAGCAGCTTAGCCCAGGGTAGTGGAAACACCATATATTTT.

The J gene is TRBJ2-1, the V gene TRBV12-5; weak D call: TRBD1 (6 bases). CDR1 and CDR2 from the germline V gene are LGHNT and FRNRAP. The CDR3 consists of 12 residues. V shed 2 bases and J shed 9 bases, with 8 bases lying between them. In DNA, the CDR3 is TGTGCTAGTGGTTTGCAGGGGTCTGAGCAGTTCTTC. Its translation is CASGLQGSEQFF.

This clone was seen more than once but under ten times. The rearrangement links TRBV19 to TRBJ1-1; 8 bases fit TRBD1. J lost 7 bases, V lost 6 bases, and 4 bases had no gene match. CDR3 length: 12 residues. Germline lookup yields CDR1 LNHDA and CDR2 SQIVND (reference sequence). CDR3 loop: CASSQTGGEAFF. DNA of the CDR3: TGTGCCAGTAGCCAAACAGGGGGTGAAGCTTTCTTT.

This clone has a handful of counts. V gene TRBV6-1 combines with J gene TRBJ1-3; D not certain. Trimming stripped 1 base from V and 5 bases from J, with 9 bases between. The CDR3 length is 14 residues. Germline V gene sequence: CDR1 MNHNS, CDR2 SASEGT. The CDR3 loop reads CASSEVGGRNTIYF. For the CDR3, the DNA is TGTGCCAGCAGTGAAGTAGGCGGCCGAAACACCATATATTTT.

This clone has a handful of counts. V gene TRBV11-2 combines with J gene TRBJ1-2, with 11 bases matching TRBD1. The ends lost 7 bases at V and 4 bases at J; junction bases unmatched: 5. CDR3 length equals 14 residues. Germline assignment: CDR1 SGHAT and CDR2 FQNNGV. The CDR3 reads CASIQGTGGYGYTF. In DNA, the CDR3 is TGTGCCAGCATCCAAGGGACAGGGGGCTATGGCTACACCTTC. The whole variable domain, filled in from reference TRBV11-2 and TRBJ1-2, reads EAGVAQSPRYKIIEKRQSVAFWCNPISGHATLYWYQQILGQGPKLLIQFQNNGVVDDSQLPKDRFSAERLKGVDSTLKIQPAKLEDSAVYLCASIQGTGGYGYTFGSGTRLTVV.

V is TRBV11-3 and J is TRBJ1-1; maybe TRBD1 (6 bases). The ends were cut back, 5 bases at V and 1 base at J, with 11 bases in the middle. Per germline, CDR1 SGHNT and CDR2 YENEEA. This CDR3 region has 14 residues. The CDR3 coding sequence is TGTGCCAGCAGCAGGGGGTGGGGGAACACTGAAGCTTTCTTT. This translates into CASSRGWGNTEAFF.

V is TRBV15 and J is TRBJ2-7; D remains unclear. The germline V and J ends were trimmed by 1 base and 2 bases, with 6 bases remaining between them. The CDR3 length is 13 residues. Germline V gene data show CDR1 as LNHNV and CDR2 as YYDKDF (reference sequence). CDR3 region: CATSRGPAYEQYF. The CDR3 DNA reads as TGTGCCACCAGCAGAGGGCCAGCCTACGAGCAGTACTTC. Together with reference TRBV15 and TRBJ2-7, the CDR3 gives the full variable domain: DAMVIQNPRYQVTQFGKPVTLSCSQTLNHNVMYWYQQKSSQAPKLLFHYYDKDFNNEADTPDNFQSRRPNTSFCFLDIRSPGLGDTAMYLCATSRGPAYEQYFGPGTRLTVT.

The chain employs TRBV5-1 and TRBJ2-1, with D possibly TRBD2 on 5 matching bases. This CDR3 region has 15 residues. Trimming left V 0 bases short and J 1 base short, with 8 bases between. Germline V gene data show CDR1 as SGHRS and CDR2 as YFSETQ. The DNA for the CDR3 is TGCGCCAGCAGCTTGGATCTAGCTTCCTACAATGAGCAGTTCTTC. Amino acid sequence: CASSLDLASYNEQFF. The entire variable domain, with the rest obtained from reference TRBV5-1 and TRBJ2-1, is as follows: KAGVTQTPRYLIKTRGQQVTLSCSPISGHRSVSWYQQTPGQGLQFLFEYFSETQRNKGNFPGRFSGRQFSNSRSEMNVSTLELGDSALYLCASSLDLASYNEQFFGPGTRLTVL.

The rearrangement joins TRBV4-2 to TRBJ1-5; D is ambiguous. Trimming took 0 bases from V and 3 from J, leaving 6 bases between them. The germline gives CDR1 LGHNA, CDR2 YNFKEQ. CDR3 length: 14 amino acids. CDR3 protein: CASSQDDNNQPQHF. Here the CDR3 DNA reads TGTGCCAGCAGCCAAGATGACAACAATCAGCCCCAGCATTTT.